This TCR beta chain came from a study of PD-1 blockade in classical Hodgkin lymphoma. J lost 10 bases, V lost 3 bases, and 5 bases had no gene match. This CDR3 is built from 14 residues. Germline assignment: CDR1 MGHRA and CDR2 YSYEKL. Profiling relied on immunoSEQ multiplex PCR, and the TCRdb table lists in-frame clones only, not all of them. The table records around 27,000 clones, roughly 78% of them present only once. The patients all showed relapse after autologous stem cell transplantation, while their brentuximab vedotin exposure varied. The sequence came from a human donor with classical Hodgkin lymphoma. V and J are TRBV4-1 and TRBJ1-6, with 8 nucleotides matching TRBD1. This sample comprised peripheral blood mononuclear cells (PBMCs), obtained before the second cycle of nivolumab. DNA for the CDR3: TGCGCCAGCAGCCAGGGACAGGAAGTGTCACCCCTCCACTTT. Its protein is CASSQGQEVSPLHF.